These T cell receptor beta chains were read from a single sample in a study of OX40 agonist ivuxolimab in advanced cancers. Repertoires were generated with immunoSEQ multiplex PCR, while TCRdb's copy carries only in-frame clones and drops some. The sample has roughly 86,000 clones, about 93% seen once. The material was CD4+ or CD8+ T cells sorted from blood, obtained in a trial of the OX40 agonist ivuxolimab. The receptors were sampled from an adult with an advanced solid tumor such as melanoma, head and neck, liver or kidney cancer. Each CDR3 is given with its conserved first and last residue. The D gene is left open where the match is weak. Size is omitted from some rows. Given values are once, few, many or a class for expanded clones.

V gene	clone size	D gene	CDR3 protein
TRBV2	-	-	CASILDSANTQYF
TRBV7-9	-	TRBD2	CASSSGTSGIQETQYF
TRBV6-1	-	TRBD2	CASSPTSGGTDTQYF
TRBV30	-	-	CAWSPPVFGETQYF
TRBV9	-	-	CASSASPFRDGELFF
TRBV10-3	-	-	CAIMALGEDEQYF
TRBV5-4	few	TRBD2	CASRNLAGGPSGTDTQYF
TRBV15	-	TRBD2	CATSRDGGEGTDTQYF
TRBV30	-	-	CAWSMAIPNYGYTF
TRBV11-3	-	TRBD2	CASSLVAGVNTQYF
TRBV13	-	-	CASSLGGDYPSTDTQYF
TRBV28	-	TRBD2	CASGTSGIGHEQFF
TRBV9	-	TRBD2	CASSPMGLAGGPYNEQFF
TRBV28	-	-	CASIPGTFSYEQYF
TRBV11-1	-	-	CASSLLRERDGYTF
TRBV5-1	-	-	CASSLGTREGTDTQYF
TRBV11-3	-	-	CASSSSGTSREQFF
TRBV7-2	-	TRBD1	CASSLEAQTGGVYGYTF
TRBV4-3	-	TRBD1	CASSLQQGIHTEAFF
TRBV5-1	-	TRBD2	CASSLTSGSYNEQFF
TRBV19	-	TRBD2	CAAGGETQYF
TRBV5-6	-	TRBD1	CASSRDRVGGYTF
TRBV7-2	-	-	CASSLAATGAGTQYF
TRBV19	once	-	CASSPLWGGGISNQPQHF
TRBV7-9	-	-	CASSLAGPPGGYTF
TRBV28	-	TRBD2	CASSSGLAGVRGLSYNEQFF
TRBV11-3	once	TRBD1	CASSSFGQGGEKLFF
TRBV7-9	-	-	CASSILVSGNEKLFF
TRBV5-3	-	TRBD1	CARSPPPGTGDFYYGYTF
TRBV7-2	-	-	CASSLEGGSAQYF
TRBV5-5	-	TRBD1	CASSVTGTVNTEAFF
TRBV10-3	once	-	CAISLDYNEQFF
TRBV5-6	few	TRBD2	CASSLGLAVNEQFF
TRBV18	-	-	CASSPQGITDTQYF
TRBV19	-	-	CASSTHTSYGYTF
TRBV19	-	-	CASSIKAGEQYF
TRBV5-5	-	TRBD1	CASSPSGQGSYGYTF
TRBV7-9	-	-	CASSPTEAYGYTF
TRBV7-2	-	-	CASSPHMGSGNTIYF
TRBV19	few	TRBD1	CASSSTGAVSEQYF
TRBV6-5	-	TRBD1	CASSGQGNIQYF
TRBV7-9	-	TRBD2	CASSLTPLAGKNEQYF
TRBV2	-	-	CASTSNQNIQYF
TRBV7-3	-	TRBD1	CASSLTCQGANGYTF
TRBV5-1	-	-	CASSLTPGTEAFF
TRBV5-6	-	-	CASSLDLSETQYF
TRBV18	once	-	CASSPNMGMGSGNTIYF
TRBV2	-	-	CASSELRLGTGELFF
TRBV5-6	-	-	CASSLMPGTEAFF
TRBV6-5	-	TRBD2	CASSRGGADTQYF
TRBV6-1	-	TRBD1	CASTQGSSGANVLTF
TRBV5-8	-	-	CASSRSWEGSYNEQFF
TRBV10-3	-	TRBD1	CAISSGGFQETQYF
TRBV11-3	-	-	CASSLDSGSSDTQYF
TRBV27	-	TRBD2	CASSLLAGGHEQFF
TRBV28	-	TRBD1	CASRATGTGSYEQYF
TRBV15	few	TRBD2	CATSREPGGTSYNEQFF
TRBV15	-	TRBD2	CATSRDTSGGASPRFF
TRBV6-5	once	TRBD2	CASRTSGRDEQFF